This T cell receptor beta chain is drawn from a study of tumor-infiltrating lymphocytes in primary liver carcinoma. Study details: Aged between 30 and 69 years, the patients were men and women. Among the tumors, stages were T1-T3 N0M0 and sizes roughly 4.2 to 11 cm. Sample yields, roughly 3.5 to 8 million productive TCRbeta reads, were similar across the tissue types. Study-level findings and limits: Tumors had a top-250-clone fraction that was significantly higher than blood (p = 0.039).

Total RNA and DNA came together from 20-30 mg of bulk tissue without cell sorting. The CDR3 runs 17 residues. Germline V CDR1 and CDR2: SGHAT, FQDESV (reference sequence). Synthesis of TCR beta cDNA was carried out from 500 ng total RNA with a constant-region primer. ARM-PCR was slightly modified, and three nested multiplex PCR rounds with it gave rise to the TCR beta libraries. The study ran its first two PCR rounds for approximately 10 cycles each, using TRBV1-TRBV30 forward primers and a C-beta reverse primer. TCRdb reprocessed the multiplex PCR reads with MiXCR, giving one entry per CDR3 protein. Among about 190,000 distinct CDR3 sequences listed, about 85% were seen once. Details on this clonotype: What it binds is unknown. In this CDR3 the conserved last residue, phenylalanine or tryptophan, is missing, so a read error is likely.

The sequenced sample was tumor tissue from primary liver carcinoma. The V call is TRBV11-1, the J call TRBJ2-4, with 8 nucleotides matching TRBD2. This clonotype was sampled from a man in his forties with primary liver carcinoma and hepatitis B virus infection. The CDR3 DNA sequence: TGTGACAACAGCTTTCCCGGGACTAGTGGGACCAAGAACATTCAGTACCTC. Amino acid sequence: CDNSFPGTSGTKNIQYL.